This T cell receptor (beta chain) was obtained from a study of cytomegalovirus exposure and HLA in healthy donors. Across the whole study: Genotyping showed around 80% of roughly 390 donors falling in the Caucasian-associated ancestry cluster. Study-wide findings and caveats: 87-base-pair reads could not separate some V segments, including TRBV6-2 and TRBV6-3. Published work reported that the classifier diagnosed cytomegalovirus status with high specificity and sensitivity. A later analysis reported that several of the most significant clusters appeared to be linked to common viral pathogens, among them Epstein-Barr virus.

A note on this clone: Its antigen is currently unknown.

This CDR3 is built from 11 residues. V was clipped by 0 bases and J by 6 bases, with 6 bases between them. Germline V gene sequence: CDR1 SQVTM, CDR2 ANQGSEA. The study ran its PCR with 60 Vbeta and 13 Jbeta primers. Clones were read by immunoSEQ multiplex PCR, and TCRdb kept only the in-frame ones, dropping some. The table has tens of thousands of clones, more than 50% seen once; the top ten hold roughly 4%. The source of this sequence is a male donor in good health and CMV-seropositive. V usage is TRBV29-1 and J usage is TRBJ2-7; no definite D call. Sequencing was done on a sample of PBMCs. In DNA form, the CDR3 reads TGCAGCGTTGAAGATCCCGGCGAGCAGTACTTC. Its protein product is CSVEDPGEQYF.